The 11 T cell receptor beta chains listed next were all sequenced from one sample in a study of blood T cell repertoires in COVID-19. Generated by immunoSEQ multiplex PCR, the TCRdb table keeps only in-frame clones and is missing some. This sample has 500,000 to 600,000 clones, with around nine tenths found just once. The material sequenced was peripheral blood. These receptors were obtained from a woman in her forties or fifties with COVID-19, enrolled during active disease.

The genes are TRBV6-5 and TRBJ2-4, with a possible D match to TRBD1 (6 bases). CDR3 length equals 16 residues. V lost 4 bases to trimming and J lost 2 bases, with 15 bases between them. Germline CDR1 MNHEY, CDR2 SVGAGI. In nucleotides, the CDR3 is TGTGCCAGCAGTTCCACAGGGATGGAGTCCAAAAACATTCAGTACTTC. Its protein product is CASSSTGMESKNIQYF.

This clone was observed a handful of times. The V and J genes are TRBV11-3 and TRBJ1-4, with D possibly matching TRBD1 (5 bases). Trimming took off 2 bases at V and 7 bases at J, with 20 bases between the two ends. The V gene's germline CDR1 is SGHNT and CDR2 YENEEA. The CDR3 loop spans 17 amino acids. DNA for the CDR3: TGTGCCAGCAGCTTATTCGCGGGACTCACCCCGGGTGAAAAACTGTTTTTT. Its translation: CASSLFAGLTPGEKLFF. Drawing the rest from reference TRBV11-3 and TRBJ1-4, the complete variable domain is EAGVVQSPRYKIIEKKQPVAFWCNPISGHNTLYWYLQNLGQGPELLIRYENEEAVDDSQLPKDRFSAERLKGVDSTLKIQPAELGDSAVYLCASSLFAGLTPGEKLFFGSGTQLSVL.

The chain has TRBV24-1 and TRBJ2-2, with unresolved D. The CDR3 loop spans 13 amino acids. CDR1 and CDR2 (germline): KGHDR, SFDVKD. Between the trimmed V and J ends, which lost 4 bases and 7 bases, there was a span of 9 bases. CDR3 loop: CATSDLTDGELFF. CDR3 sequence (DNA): TGTGCCACCAGTGACTTAACAGACGGGGAGCTGTTTTTT.

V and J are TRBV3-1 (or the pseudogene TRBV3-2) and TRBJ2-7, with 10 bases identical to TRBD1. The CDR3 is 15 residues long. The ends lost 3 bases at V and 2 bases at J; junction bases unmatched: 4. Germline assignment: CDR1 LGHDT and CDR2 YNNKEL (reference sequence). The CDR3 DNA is TGTGCCAGCAGCCAGACAGGGGGCGTCCCCTACGAGCAGTACTTC. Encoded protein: CASSQTGGVPYEQYF.

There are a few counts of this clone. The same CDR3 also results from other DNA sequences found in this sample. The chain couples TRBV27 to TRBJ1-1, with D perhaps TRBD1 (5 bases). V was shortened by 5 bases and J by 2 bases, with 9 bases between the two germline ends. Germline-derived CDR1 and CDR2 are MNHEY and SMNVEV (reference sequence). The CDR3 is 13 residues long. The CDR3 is CASSPRVNTEAFF. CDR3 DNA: TGTGCCAGCAGTCCCAGGGTCAACACTGAAGCTTTCTTT.

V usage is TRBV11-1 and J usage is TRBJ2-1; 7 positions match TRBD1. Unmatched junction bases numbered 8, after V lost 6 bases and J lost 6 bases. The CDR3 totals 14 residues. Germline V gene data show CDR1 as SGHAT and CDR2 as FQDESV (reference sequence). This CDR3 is CASSSYGTANEQFF. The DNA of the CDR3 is TGTGCCAGCAGTTCCTACGGGACAGCCAATGAGCAGTTCTTC.

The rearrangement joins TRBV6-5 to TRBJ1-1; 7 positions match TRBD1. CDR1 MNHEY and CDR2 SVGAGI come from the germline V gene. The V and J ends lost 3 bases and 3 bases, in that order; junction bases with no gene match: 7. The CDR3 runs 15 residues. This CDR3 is CASSYFRGADTEAFF. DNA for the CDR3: TGTGCCAGCAGTTATTTCAGGGGGGCCGACACTGAAGCTTTCTTT.

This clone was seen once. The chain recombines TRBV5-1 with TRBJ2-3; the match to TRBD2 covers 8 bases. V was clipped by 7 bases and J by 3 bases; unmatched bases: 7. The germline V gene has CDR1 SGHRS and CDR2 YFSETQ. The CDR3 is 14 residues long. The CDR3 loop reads CASSGGAVTDTQYF. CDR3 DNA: TGCGCCAGCTCCGGGGGGGCCGTAACAGATACGCAGTATTTT.

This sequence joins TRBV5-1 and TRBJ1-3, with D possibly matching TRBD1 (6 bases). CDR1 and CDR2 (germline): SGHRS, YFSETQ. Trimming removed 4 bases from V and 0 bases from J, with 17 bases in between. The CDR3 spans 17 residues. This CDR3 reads CASSRADSSTSGNTIYF. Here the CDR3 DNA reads TGCGCCAGCAGCCGGGCGGACAGTTCTACCTCTGGAAACACCATATATTTT. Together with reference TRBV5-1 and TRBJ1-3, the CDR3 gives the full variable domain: KAGVTQTPRYLIKTRGQQVTLSCSPISGHRSVSWYQQTPGQGLQFLFEYFSETQRNKGNFPGRFSGRQFSNSRSEMNVSTLELGDSALYLCASSRADSSTSGNTIYFGEGSWLTVV.

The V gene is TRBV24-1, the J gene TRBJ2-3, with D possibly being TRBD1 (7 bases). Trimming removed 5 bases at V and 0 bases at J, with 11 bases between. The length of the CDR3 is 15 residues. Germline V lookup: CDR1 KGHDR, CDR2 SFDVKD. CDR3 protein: CATSAQGGSTDTQYF. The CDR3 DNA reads TGTGCCACCAGTGCCCAGGGGGGAAGCACAGATACGCAGTATTTT.

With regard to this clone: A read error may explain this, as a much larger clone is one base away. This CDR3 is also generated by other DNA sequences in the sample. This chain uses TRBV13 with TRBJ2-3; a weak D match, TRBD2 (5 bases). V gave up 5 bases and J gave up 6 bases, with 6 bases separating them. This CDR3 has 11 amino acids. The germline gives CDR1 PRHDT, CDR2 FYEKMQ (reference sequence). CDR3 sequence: CASSPGDTQYF. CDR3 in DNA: TGTGCCAGCAGCCCGGGGGATACGCAGTATTTT.